Listed below are T cell receptor beta chains from one sample, sequenced in a study of blood T cell repertoires in COVID-19. Libraries were prepared by immunoSEQ multiplex PCR; TCRdb keeps only in-frame clonotypes and omits some of them. The sample has 95,000 to 150,000 clones, roughly 89% seen once. The sequencing input was peripheral blood. These TCRs come from an older woman with COVID-19, enrolled during active disease. Both conserved end residues are part of each CDR3.

TRBV5-4,CASSLDRGQGQPQHF
TRBV5-4,CASSFGGQRNTGELFF
TRBV9,CASSTGTEVYNEKLFF
TRBV7-9,CASSQRTERLYEQYF
TRBV5-8,CASSFAGTGELFF
TRBV11-2,CASSLFVGIGSTEAFF
TRBV6-5,CASGRDGSYNSPLHF
TRBV19,CASSIWSAGGSGYTF
TRBV19,CASSISGSKSNQPQHF
TRBV7-9,CASSSSDSTNYGYTF
TRBV3-1/TRBV3-2,CASSQSNLRVSNEKLFF
TRBV25-1,CASSEQGGQPQHF
TRBV7-2,CASSPWALMNTEAFF
TRBV5-6,CASHRRDRGPGELFF
TRBV5-6,CASSLGQSNQPQHF
TRBV19,CASSYGGGDVETQYF
TRBV3-1/TRBV3-2,CASRSFGTGYEQYF
TRBV7-9,CASVGASYEQYF
TRBV4-3,CASSRGQGRGEQYF
TRBV19,CASSLTGEKETQYF
TRBV2,CASSAEGPYNSPLHF
TRBV19,CAIGQGSVDGYTF
TRBV12-1,CASSALDRGTFNEQFF
TRBV20-1,CSAQAYEQYF
TRBV19,CASSPGTGWGETQYF
TRBV7-3,CASSSTGSVEQYF
TRBV16,CASSRMSDGLNQPQHF
TRBV4-1,CASSPGTGRPLNQPQHF
TRBV10-3,CAIGGQGTFTDTQYF
TRBV9,CASAVAGKNTEAFF
TRBV18,CASSPGVAGAYNEQFF
TRBV19,CASSIDLGVTYNEQFF
TRBV21-1,CAIRLDRGSYNSPLHF
TRBV10-2,CASRHGGDQYF
TRBV30,CAWMTSGAYNEQFF
TRBV6-5,CASSSDRAYGYTF
TRBV11-3,CASSLTGSREEFF
TRBV25-1,CASSVSGASTDTQYF
TRBV4-1,CASSQAVSGISYGYTF
TRBV27,CASSSWTGGSTDTQYF
TRBV5-4,CASSADSPYHNEQFF
TRBV18,CASSPKGQGQSEAFF
TRBV9,CASSPDSYGYTF
TRBV14,CASSPQFTSTDTQYF
TRBV5-8,CASSLDSYADTQYF
TRBV10-3,CATSGGGTDTQYF
TRBV4-2,CASSQEGSGETQYF
TRBV4-3,CASSQDPGSGTEAFF
TRBV6-1,CASSEGTANYGYTF
TRBV9,CASSRGGFYEQYF
TRBV6-5,CASSYSKASYEQYF
TRBV9,CASSYGPRDTIYF
TRBV19,CASSIGSGLNQPQHF